The 17 T cell receptor beta chains reported below all come from one sample, sequenced in a study of T cell responses to AZD1222 COVID-19 vaccine (dated by TCRdb to the early 2020s). The time point label, read with the paper, signifies: baseline before first vaccination. Receptor amplification or capture employed the immunoSEQ multiplex PCR assay. TCRdb obtained this table from immuneACCESS and retained in-frame rearrangements with V and J assigned. These tables miss some clones; where compared with another copy, unresolved V genes account for less than half of the shortfall, and the remainder is unexplained. This sample is represented by 100,000 to 150,000 clones; 91% of them were singletons. The top ten constitute more than 2.5% of the sample. The specimen was peripheral blood, collected on day 0 of AZD1222 vaccination. The receptor source for this set is an adult in good health.

The V call is TRBV20-1, the J call TRBJ1-2; 9 positions match TRBD1. Germline assignment: CDR1 DFQATT and CDR2 SNEGSKA (reference sequence). The CDR3 is 10 residues long. The CDR3 nucleotides are TGCAGAGGGGACAGGGCTGGCTACACCTTC. Its protein is CRGDRAGYTF.

The rearrangement uses TRBV4-3 and TRBJ1-2; 7 positions match TRBD1. The V and J ends lost 3 bases and 4 bases, in that order; junction bases with no gene match: 11. This CDR3 comprises 16 residues. Germline values: CDR1 LGHNA, CDR2 YSLEER. Here the CDR3 DNA reads TGCGCCAGCAGCCAGGAACACGGGACAGTTATCTATGGCTACACCTTC. Amino acid sequence: CASSQEHGTVIYGYTF.

The V gene is TRBV6-5, the J gene TRBJ1-1; 7 nucleotides line up with TRBD1. With V trimmed by 2 bases and J by 1 base, 4 bases remained unmatched. Germline-derived CDR1 and CDR2 are MNHEY and SVGAGI. This CDR3 contains 15 residues. Here the CDR3 reads CASSYAWTGNTEAFF. For the CDR3, the DNA is TGTGCCAGCAGTTACGCGTGGACAGGGAACACTGAAGCTTTCTTT.

The rearrangement uses TRBV9 and TRBJ2-2, with D possibly being TRBD2 (6 bases). CDR1 and CDR2 (germline): SGDLS, YYNGEE. V lost 0 bases and J 1 base, leaving 16 bases between the germline ends. This CDR3 has 18 amino acids. CDR3 DNA: TGTGCCAGCAGCGTAGCTACGGGGGTTAGCGGGAACACCGGGGAGCTGTTTTTT. Protein product: CASSVATGVSGNTGELFF.

This clone was recorded many times. The chain is built from TRBV9 and TRBJ1-6; no reliable D call. V lost 1 base to trimming and J lost 14 bases, with 25 bases between them. The germline V gene has CDR1 SGDLS and CDR2 YYNGEE. The CDR3 is made up of 17 amino acids. The CDR3 DNA is TGTGCCAGCAGCGTATTAGGAGGGCCCGACGGCTTTCAATCCCTCCACTTT. It encodes CASSVLGGPDGFQSLHF.

The V gene is TRBV5-6, the J gene TRBJ1-1; D gene unclear. Trimming removed 4 bases from V and 5 bases from J, with 18 bases in between. Germline values: CDR1 SGHDT, CDR2 YYEEEE. CDR3 length: 15 amino acids. DNA for the CDR3: TGTGCCAGCAGCCCCGGTCTCGGGGTTTGGACTGAAGCTTTCTTT. Its translation is CASSPGLGVWTEAFF.

CDR3 sequence reads: CASSGRLAELYNEQFF. For the CDR3, the DNA is TGTGCCAGCTCGGGGAGACTAGCGGAACTATACAATGAGCAGTTCTTC. The genes are TRBV18 and TRBJ2-1, with TRBD2 matching 9 bases. CDR3 length equals 16 residues. CDR1 and CDR2 (germline): KGHSH, LQKENI. Unmatched junction bases numbered 10, after V lost 6 bases and J lost 4 bases.

The gene calls are TRBV4-1 and TRBJ1-2; 7 bases fit TRBD1. After removal of 2 bases from V and 9 bases from J, the junction contained 15 bases not matched to a gene. This CDR3 has 16 amino acids. Germline CDR1 is MGHRA and CDR2 is YSYEKL. The CDR3 region has the DNA TGCGCCAGCAGCCAACCAAGGACAGGTTCTTTTAATAGCTACACCTTC. It codes for CASSQPRTGSFNSYTF.

The J gene is TRBJ2-7, the V gene TRBV5-1; 8 nucleotides agree with TRBD2. CDR3 length: 19 residues. The V gene end was trimmed by 1 base and the J gene end by 5 bases; junction bases not matched to a gene: 20. Germline V gene sequence: CDR1 SGHRS, CDR2 YFSETQ. CDR3 nucleotides: TGCGCCAGCAGCTTGTATGGGAGGACAAAAGCGGGAGTGATAAACGAGCAGTACTTC. Translation: CASSLYGRTKAGVINEQYF.

The V gene is TRBV6-5, the J gene TRBJ1-5; D gene unclear. Germline lookup yields CDR1 MNHEY and CDR2 SVGAGI. CDR3 length: 14 amino acids. Trimming stripped 4 bases from V and 6 bases from J, with 13 bases between. This CDR3 reads CASSSGRKGQPQHF. In nucleotides, the CDR3 is TGTGCCAGCAGTTCAGGACGAAAGGGTCAGCCCCAGCATTTT.

This rearrangement joins TRBV4-1 to TRBJ2-1, with 8 bases identical to TRBD2. V dropped 4 bases and J dropped 4; count of bases not matched to a gene: 12. Germline CDR1 and CDR2: MGHRA and YSYEKL. This CDR3 has 17 residues. The CDR3 protein is CASSPSYGSGAYNEQFF. For the CDR3, the DNA is TGCGCCAGCAGCCCCAGTTATGGTAGCGGGGCATACAATGAGCAGTTCTTC.

In its sample, this clone ranks as medium-sized. The J gene is TRBJ1-2, the V gene TRBV4-1; D gene unclear. V was clipped by 2 bases and J by 3 bases, with 13 bases between them. The CDR3 totals 15 residues. Germline loops: CDR1 MGHRA, CDR2 YSYEKL. CDR3 DNA: TGCGCCAGCAGCCAACACGATCCGCCTTACTATGGCTACACCTTC. Protein product: CASSQHDPPYYGYTF.

The rearrangement uses TRBV24-1 and TRBJ2-3; 7 bases are a match to TRBD2. CDR1 is KGHDR and CDR2 is SFDVKD in the germline V gene. This CDR3 region has 13 residues. Trimming at V came to 4 bases and at J to 6 bases, leaving 3 bases not matched to a gene. CDR3 nucleotide sequence: TGTGCCACCAGTGACAGGACTAGGGATACGCAGTATTTT. The encoded protein is CATSDRTRDTQYF.

The rearrangement joins TRBV7-7 to TRBJ2-5; 9 bases line up with TRBD2. Trimming removed 6 bases from V and 2 bases from J; junction bases left unmatched: 10. Per the germline V gene, CDR1 is SSHAT and CDR2 is FNYEAQ (reference sequence). The CDR3 runs to 16 residues. CDR3 residues: CASSRTAGGAQETQYF. For the CDR3, the DNA is TGTGCCAGCAGTCGTACGGCGGGAGGGGCACAAGAGACCCAGTACTTC.

The rearrangement uses TRBV30 and TRBJ1-2; D gene ambiguous. The ends were cut back, 3 bases at V and 2 bases at J, with 7 bases in the middle. The V gene's germline CDR1 is GTSNPN and CDR2 SVGIG (reference sequence). CDR3 length equals 12 residues. This CDR3 reads CAWRAGNYGYTF. The CDR3 region has the DNA TGTGCCTGGAGGGCGGGGAACTATGGCTACACCTTC.

The chain links TRBV19 to TRBJ1-2; D gene uncertain. Per germline, CDR1 LNHDA and CDR2 SQIVND (reference sequence). The CDR3 totals 14 residues. The V gene lost 6 bases and the J gene lost 8 bases, with 19 bases spanning the gap. Written as DNA, the CDR3 is TGTGCCAGTAGGGGTGCAGATCCCCCTCGCGGCTACACCTTC. This encodes CASRGADPPRGYTF.

V and J are TRBV7-6 and TRBJ1-6; 7 nucleotides agree with TRBD1. This CDR3 comprises 16 residues. V shed 2 bases, J shed 7 bases, and the junction held 8 bases outside the gene matches. Germline V gene lookup returns CDR1 SGHVS and CDR2 FNYEAQ. The CDR3 bases are TGTGCCAGCAGCTTAACGACAGGGAGAGTGAATTCACCCCTCCACTTT. Translating gives CASSLTTGRVNSPLHF.